A selection of T cell receptor beta chains follows, all from one sample in a study of glioma-infiltrating T cells. TCRdb called the multiplex PCR reads again in MiXCR, with one record for every CDR3 protein. The sample lists some 85,000 distinct CDR3 sequences, about a quarter seen once, with roughly 7% in the top ten. Sequenced sample: glioma tissue, nonneoplastic brain tissue, or PBMCs (not recorded which). Receptors were obtained from a human donor with low-grade glioma or glioblastoma, undergoing nonglioma brain surgery, or in good health (not recorded which). Each CDR3 is given without its conserved first and last residue. The order of the fields is V gene, CDR3 protein.

>TRBV2
ASSEGTSGSVDGQY
>TRBV3-1
ASRLSSSYNEQL
>TRBV2
ASSEEQGNTEAF
>TRBV11-2
ASSLESGTIYGYT
>TRBV7-2
ASSLGSGSSYNEQF
>TRBV27
ASGGTGAMNTEAF
>TRBV7-8
ASSSRLAGPQEQY
>TRBV7-9
ASSPYSKTGELF
>TRBV7-2
ASTRLGTGELF
>TRBV7-2
ASSPERPKETQY
>TRBV19
ASAGRPGQSNEQF
>TRBV5-4
ASSQQSGSTDTQY
>TRBV12-3/TRBV12-4
ASSPSRGVTEAF
>TRBV3-1
ASSTPSNRGKNTEAF
>TRBV6-6
ASRDDRWMSAEAF
>TRBV19
ASSMETGHSNQPQH
>TRBV29-1
SVGHLSTDTQY
>TRBV10-2
ASRTSGRSKTQY
>TRBV7-9
ASSQDRISQPQH
>TRBV4-2
ASSQPVTQLGEQY
>TRBV18
ASSPPSGLNTEAF
>TRBV6-5
ASSYQGEMNTEAF
>TRBV28
ASRQGQGVVSSA
>TRBV20-1
SATGTLNTEAF
>TRBV7-2
ASSLTGAWYYEQY
>TRBV20-1
SATGDLNEQF
>TRBV2
ASSGDRAFEKLF
>TRBV15
ATSRGLAEETQY
>TRBV2
ASSYYEQY
>TRBV9
ASSFGLADLLQETQY
>TRBV2
ASRRATGGEQY
>TRBV7-7
ASSLGRAGGNEQF
>TRBV18
ASSLSTGINSPLH
>TRBV20-1
SGGEGRAEAF
>TRBV12-3/TRBV12-4
ASSSDYGYT
>TRBV2
VSSPVGGPGAF
>TRBV7-8
ASRRSGTRQETQY
>TRBV28
ARSRQAYEQY
>TRBV6-6
ASSYLAKNTGELF
>TRBV5-4
ASTLDGYEQY
>TRBV6-1
ASSAQGGYGYT
>TRBV20-1
SERDLGGTFNQPQH
>TRBV12-3/TRBV12-4
AVKGRRAGYT
>TRBV6-2/TRBV6-3
ASSGWTGSTKAF
>TRBV20-1
SARDQGFYTEAF